The 22 T cell receptor beta chains below come from one sample, sequenced in a study of PD-1 blockade in classical Hodgkin lymphoma. Repertoires were generated with immunoSEQ multiplex PCR, while TCRdb's copy carries only in-frame clones and drops some. The top ten hold roughly 22% of the sample, which has about 13,000 clones, around three quarters seen once. Each of the patients experienced relapse following autologous stem cell transplantation, and their brentuximab vedotin exposure differed. Material: peripheral blood mononuclear cells (PBMCs), obtained at baseline. These receptors were obtained from a human donor with classical Hodgkin lymphoma.

The rearrangement joins TRBV19 to TRBJ1-1; 8 positions agree with TRBD1. This CDR3 has 14 residues. CDR1 and CDR2 (germline): LNHDA, SQIVND (reference sequence). The V gene end was trimmed by 6 bases and the J gene end by 4 bases; junction bases not matched to a gene: 7. CDR3 amino acids: CASRADRVGTEAFF. The DNA for the CDR3 is TGTGCCAGTAGAGCGGACAGGGTGGGCACTGAAGCTTTCTTT.

The genes are TRBV7-9 and TRBJ1-2, with D maybe TRBD1 (5 bases). Germline CDR1 and CDR2: SEHNR and FQNEAQ (reference sequence). The CDR3 has 15 residues. V was clipped by 1 base and J by 1 base, with 10 bases between them. The CDR3 coding sequence is TGTGCCAGCAGCTTAGGGTTGGGGGGTAACTATGGCTACACCTTC. It encodes CASSLGLGGNYGYTF.

In nucleotides, the CDR3 is TGTGCCAGCAGCTTAGGCTGGCGGGAGGGTTGGGGCTACACCTTC. Residues: CASSLGWREGWGYTF. This chain joins TRBV11-3 and TRBJ1-2; no reliable D call. Germline CDR1 is SGHNT and CDR2 is YENEEA. The V end was cut by 1 base, the J end by 8 bases, with 17 bases between. CDR3 length: 15 amino acids.

The chain combines TRBV5-1 with TRBJ1-2, with D possibly matching TRBD1 (5 bases). V lost 5 bases, J lost 2 bases, and 13 bases lay in between. The germline gives CDR1 SGHRS, CDR2 YFSETQ. The CDR3 has 14 residues. The CDR3 reads CASSSVQANYGYTF. CDR3 bases: TGCGCCAGCAGTTCCGTACAGGCCAACTATGGCTACACCTTC.

The V call is TRBV18, the J call TRBJ1-1, with 10 positions matching TRBD1. Per germline, CDR1 KGHSH and CDR2 LQKENI. The CDR3 has 18 amino acids. V lost 2 bases and J lost 0; bases outside the gene matches: 9. CDR3 protein: CASSPLSGGQGMNTEAFF. CDR3 bases: TGTGCCAGCTCACCATTATCTGGGGGACAGGGGATGAACACTGAAGCTTTCTTT.

This clone has just one count. This chain uses TRBV30 with TRBJ2-2; D possibly corresponds to TRBD1 (6 bases). Trimming took off 2 bases at V and 6 bases at J, with 10 bases between the two ends. This CDR3 spans 13 amino acids. Germline CDR1 is GTSNPN and CDR2 is SVGIG (reference sequence). In nucleotides, the CDR3 is TGTGCCTGGAGTCGCTGGGGGCCCGGGGAGCTGTTTTTT. Protein: CAWSRWGPGELFF.

The chain carries TRBV2 and TRBJ1-5, with D tentatively TRBD1 (6 bases). This CDR3 region has 12 residues. V lost 8 bases to trimming and J lost 7 bases, with 12 bases between them. Germline CDR1 SNHLY, CDR2 FYNNEI. The CDR3 loop is CASGRGGQPQHF. In nucleotides, the CDR3 is TGTGCCAGCGGCAGGGGAGGGCAGCCCCAGCATTTT.

The V call is TRBV28, the J call TRBJ2-3; 10 nucleotides align to TRBD2. Per the germline V gene, CDR1 is MDHEN and CDR2 is SYDVKM. CDR3 length: 17 residues. Trimming removed 6 bases from V and 3 bases from J; junction bases left unmatched: 12. The CDR3 is CASRFRPLAGRTDTQYF. The CDR3 DNA reads TGTGCCAGCAGATTCCGCCCACTAGCGGGGAGGACAGATACGCAGTATTTT.

The chain uses TRBV5-1 and TRBJ1-1; 7 positions match TRBD1. This CDR3 is built from 13 residues. Germline assignment: CDR1 SGHRS and CDR2 YFSETQ. The J segment lost 5 bases and the V segment lost 8 bases, leaving 9 bases of the junction unmatched. The DNA of the CDR3 is TGCGCCAGTACAGGGGTACCTCGGACTGAAGCTTTCTTT. It is translated as CASTGVPRTEAFF.

The rearrangement links TRBV5-1 to TRBJ1-3, with D possibly being TRBD1 (6 bases). The CDR3 runs 14 residues. The germline V gene encodes CDR1 SGHRS and CDR2 YFSETQ. V lost 0 bases and J 4 bases, leaving 8 bases between the germline ends. CDR3 loop: CASSLGQVGNTIYF. DNA for the CDR3: TGCGCCAGCAGCTTGGGACAGGTGGGAAACACCATATATTTT.

The chain couples TRBV5-1 to TRBJ1-1; D unclear. CDR3 size: 14 residues. Trimming removed 3 bases at V and 6 bases at J, with 15 bases between. Looked up from germline, CDR1 is SGHRS and CDR2 is YFSETQ. The CDR3 DNA reads as TGCGCCAGCAGCTCCGGACGGCTTAACGCTGAAGCTTTCTTT. Its translation is CASSSGRLNAEAFF.

V is TRBV5-5 and J is TRBJ2-2; TRBD1 agrees at 9 bases. Looked up from germline, CDR1 is SGHKS and CDR2 is YYEKEE (reference sequence). The V and J ends lost 1 base and 4 bases, in that order; junction bases with no gene match: 5. CDR3 length equals 16 residues. CDR3 nucleotides: TGTGCCAGCAGCTTGCAACAGGGGGCTGGCACCGGGGAGCTGTTTTTT. Translation gives CASSLQQGAGTGELFF.

The V gene is TRBV7-2, the J gene TRBJ1-5; D gene ambiguous. Trimming took off 2 bases at V and 0 bases at J, with 2 bases between the two ends. CDR1 and CDR2 (germline): SGHTA, FQGNSA. The CDR3 extends over 13 amino acids. CDR3 residues: CASSLNSNQPQHF. The CDR3 DNA reads as TGTGCCAGCAGCTTAAATAGCAATCAGCCCCAGCATTTT.

V is TRBV9 and J is TRBJ2-7; 8 positions agree with TRBD2. The CDR3 has 14 amino acids. The V gene's germline CDR1 is SGDLS and CDR2 YYNGEE. Trimming at V came to 4 bases and at J to 4 bases, leaving 7 bases not matched to a gene. Written as DNA, the CDR3 is TGTGCCAGCAGCCCGGGACTAGTGGGATACGAGCAGTACTTC. This encodes CASSPGLVGYEQYF.

V usage is TRBV6-1 and J usage is TRBJ1-1; D perhaps matches TRBD1 (5 bases). Germline V gene lookup returns CDR1 MNHNS and CDR2 SASEGT. This CDR3 contains 13 residues. V lost 6 bases, J lost 0 bases, and 8 bases lay in between. The CDR3 protein is CASRPRVNTEAFF. The CDR3, as DNA: TGTGCCAGCAGACCCAGGGTGAACACTGAAGCTTTCTTT.

This chain connects TRBV2 to TRBJ1-5; the D gene is possibly TRBD1 (5 bases). The germline gives CDR1 SNHLY, CDR2 FYNNEI. Trimming took 7 bases from V and 1 from J, leaving 11 bases between them. The CDR3 runs to 14 residues. As DNA, the CDR3 is TGTGCCAGCACGTACGCAGGGAGCAATCAGCCCCAGCATTTT. This encodes CASTYAGSNQPQHF.

The chain has TRBV6-5 and TRBJ2-7; 7 nucleotides agree with TRBD2. Germline assignment: CDR1 MNHEY and CDR2 SVGAGI. This CDR3 region has 12 residues. V dropped 7 bases and J dropped 7; count of bases not matched to a gene: 7. The CDR3 DNA follows: TGTGCCAGCACCACTTACGGGGGGGAGCAGTACTTC. Protein sequence: CASTTYGGEQYF.

The CDR3 is CASSLRDTRNYGYTF. The CDR3 region has the DNA TGTGCCAGCAGCTTAAGGGACACGAGAAACTATGGCTACACCTTC. This sequence joins TRBV7-9 and TRBJ1-2, with D possibly matching TRBD1 (6 bases). The CDR3 covers 15 residues. Trimming removed 2 bases from V and 2 bases from J, with 12 bases in between. Germline lookup yields CDR1 SEHNR and CDR2 FQNEAQ (reference sequence).

This clone was observed a handful of times. This chain uses TRBV6-4 with TRBJ2-2; D ambiguous. The V end lost 6 bases, the J end lost 6 bases, and 11 bases lay between the germline ends. In germline, CDR1 is MRHNA, CDR2 SNTAGT. The CDR3 has 13 residues. In nucleotides, the CDR3 is TGTGCCAGCAGCCGTGACTGGGCCGGGGAGCTGTTTTTT. Translated: CASSRDWAGELFF.

This chain joins TRBV6-5 and TRBJ1-3; 7 nucleotides align to TRBD1. The germline CDR1 and CDR2 sequences are MNHEY and SVGAGI. J was trimmed by 2 bases and V by 0 bases; bases with no gene match: 1. The CDR3 has 15 residues. The CDR3 DNA follows: TGTGCCAGCAGTTACTCTGACAGGGCTGGAAACACCATATATTTT. This codes for CASSYSDRAGNTIYF.

V is TRBV19 and J is TRBJ1-5; D is perhaps TRBD1 (6 bases). The CDR3 is 16 amino acids. Germline V gene data show CDR1 as LNHDA and CDR2 as SQIVND (reference sequence). V lost 7 bases to trimming and J lost 0 bases, with 16 bases between them. CDR3 nucleotide sequence: TGTGCCAGTACCTATAGTCCAGGGGATAGCAATCAGCCCCAGCATTTT. It specifies CASTYSPGDSNQPQHF.

Concerning this clone itself: Likely a read error: the CDR3 ends without its conserved phenylalanine or tryptophan. It is unclear where the CDR3 begins or ends on the DNA, so no DNA is shown, and the CDR3 is as TCRdb lists it. The rearrangement joins TRBV27 to TRBJ2-7. Germline loops: CDR1 MNHEY, CDR2 SMNVEV (reference sequence). The CDR3 contains 13 residues when both ends are counted. Here the CDR3 reads CASSLSYTGTVFI.